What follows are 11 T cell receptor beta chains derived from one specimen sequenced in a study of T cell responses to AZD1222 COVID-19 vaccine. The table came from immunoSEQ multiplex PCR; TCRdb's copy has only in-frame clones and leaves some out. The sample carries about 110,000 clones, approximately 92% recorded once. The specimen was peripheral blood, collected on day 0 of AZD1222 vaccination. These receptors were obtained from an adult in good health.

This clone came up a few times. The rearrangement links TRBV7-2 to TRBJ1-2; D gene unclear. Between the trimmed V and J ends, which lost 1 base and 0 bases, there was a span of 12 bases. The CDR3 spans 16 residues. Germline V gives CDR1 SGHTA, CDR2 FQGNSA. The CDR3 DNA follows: TGTGCCAGCAGCTTAGGAGGGTGGATGGCTAACTATGGCTACACCTTC. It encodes CASSLGGWMANYGYTF.

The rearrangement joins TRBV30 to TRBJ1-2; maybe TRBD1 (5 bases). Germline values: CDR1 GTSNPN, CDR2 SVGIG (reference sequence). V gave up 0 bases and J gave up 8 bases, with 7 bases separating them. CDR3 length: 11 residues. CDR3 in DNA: TGTGCCTGGAGTGTAGGGGTAGGCTACACCTTC. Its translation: CAWSVGVGYTF.

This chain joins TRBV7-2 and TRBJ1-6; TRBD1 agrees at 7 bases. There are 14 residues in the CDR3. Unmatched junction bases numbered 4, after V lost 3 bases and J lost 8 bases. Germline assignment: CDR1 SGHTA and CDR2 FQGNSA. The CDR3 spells CASSFRGMDSPLHF. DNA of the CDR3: TGTGCCAGCAGCTTCAGGGGGATGGATTCACCCCTCCACTTT.

The CDR3 loop is CASSRQVANTGELFF. CDR3 sequence (DNA): TGTGCCAGCTCACGACAGGTTGCGAACACCGGGGAGCTGTTTTTT. The rearrangement links TRBV18 to TRBJ2-2, with D possibly being TRBD1 (6 bases). The CDR3 extends over 15 amino acids. Germline V gives CDR1 KGHSH, CDR2 LQKENI. The ends were cut back, 4 bases at V and 0 bases at J, with 9 bases in the middle.

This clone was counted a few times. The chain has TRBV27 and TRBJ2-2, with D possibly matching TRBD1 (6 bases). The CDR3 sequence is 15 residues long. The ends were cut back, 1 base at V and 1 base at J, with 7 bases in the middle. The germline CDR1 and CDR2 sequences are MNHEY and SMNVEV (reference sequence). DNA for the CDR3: TGTGCCAGCAGTTTATACAGGGTGAACACCGGGGAGCTGTTTTTT. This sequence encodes CASSLYRVNTGELFF.

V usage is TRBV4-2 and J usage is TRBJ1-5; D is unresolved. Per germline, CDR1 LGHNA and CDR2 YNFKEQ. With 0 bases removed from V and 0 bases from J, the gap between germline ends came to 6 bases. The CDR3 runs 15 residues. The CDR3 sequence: CASSQDRFSNQPQHF. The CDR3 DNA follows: TGTGCCAGCAGCCAAGACAGATTTAGCAATCAGCCCCAGCATTTT.

The CDR3 bases are TGTGCCAGCAGCGCCGGGGTGGATCAGCCCCAGCATTTT. This sequence encodes CASSAGVDQPQHF. The chain carries TRBV9 and TRBJ1-5, with D uncertain. The CDR3 is made up of 13 amino acids. V gave up 3 bases and J gave up 5 bases, with 9 bases separating them. Germline V lookup: CDR1 SGDLS, CDR2 YYNGEE.

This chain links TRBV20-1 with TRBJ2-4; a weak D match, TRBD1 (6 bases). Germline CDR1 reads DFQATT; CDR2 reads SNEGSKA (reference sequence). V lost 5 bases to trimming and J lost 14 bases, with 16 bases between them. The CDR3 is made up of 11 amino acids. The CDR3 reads CSASQGVAKYF. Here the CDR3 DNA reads TGCAGTGCTTCACAGGGAGTCGCCAAGTACTTC.

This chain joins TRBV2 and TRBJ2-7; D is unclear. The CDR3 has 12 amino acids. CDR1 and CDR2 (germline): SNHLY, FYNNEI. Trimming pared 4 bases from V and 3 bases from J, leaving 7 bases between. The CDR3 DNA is TGTGCCAGCAGTGGTTCCTACTACGAGCAGTACTTC. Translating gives CASSGSYYEQYF.

CDR3 DNA: TGTGCCAGCAGCCAACGTAGCGGGGGATCCTACAATGAGCAGTTCTTC. It translates to CASSQRSGGSYNEQFF. The chain combines TRBV2 with TRBJ2-1, with TRBD2 identical over 9 bases. V trimming: 6 bases; J trimming: 1 base; junction bases outside the gene matches: 7. CDR1 is SNHLY, CDR2 FYNNEI, per germline. This CDR3 contains 16 residues.

Written as DNA, the CDR3 is TGTGCCTGGAGACTGGGGGGTCCTTCTGAAGCTTTCTTT. It is translated as CAWRLGGPSEAFF. This sequence joins TRBV30 and TRBJ1-1; D might be TRBD1 (5 bases). This CDR3 has 13 residues. V was clipped by 3 bases and J by 6 bases, with 14 bases between them. CDR1 is GTSNPN, CDR2 SVGIG, per germline (reference sequence).